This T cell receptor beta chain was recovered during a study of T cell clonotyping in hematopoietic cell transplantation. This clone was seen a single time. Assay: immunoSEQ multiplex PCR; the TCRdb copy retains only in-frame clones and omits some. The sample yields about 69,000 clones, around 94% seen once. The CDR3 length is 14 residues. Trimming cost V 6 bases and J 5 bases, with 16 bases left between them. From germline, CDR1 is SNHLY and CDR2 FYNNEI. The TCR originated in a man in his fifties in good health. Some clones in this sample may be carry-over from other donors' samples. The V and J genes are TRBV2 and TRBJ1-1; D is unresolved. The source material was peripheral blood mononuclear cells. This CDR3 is CASSREGRRTEAFF. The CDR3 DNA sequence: TGTGCCAGCAGCCGTGAAGGGAGAAGAACTGAAGCTTTCTTT.